Listed below are T cell receptor beta chains from one sample, sequenced in a study of shared clonotypes between healthy human individuals. Sequencing was performed with immunoSEQ multiplex PCR; in TCRdb, only in-frame clones are kept and a portion is missing. The sample has approximately 590,000 clones, roughly 95% seen once; the top ten hold approximately 0.1%. The sample comprised naive CD8+ T cells sorted from blood. Receptors originate from a woman aged 25 to 39 in good health. The conserved cysteine and the conserved F or W are not part of the CDR3 here.

V gene,J gene,CDR3 protein
TRBV27,TRBJ1-1,ASSLGGMNTEAF
TRBV7-9,TRBJ2-1,ASRRTSFNEQF
TRBV19,TRBJ2-7,ASSISPSGDSYEQY
TRBV5-3,TRBJ2-1,ARSWRGVARNEQF
TRBV6-1,TRBJ2-7,ASSEAGTSGYEQY
TRBV10-3,TRBJ2-1,ASTSGESYNEQF
TRBV5-1,TRBJ1-2,ASSLFPDPNYGYT
TRBV28,TRBJ1-1,ASSLMGAATEAF
TRBV30,TRBJ2-1,AWSPTGLAPSNEQF
TRBV12-5,TRBJ2-3,ASGSSGGGTDTQY
TRBV2,TRBJ2-1,ASDEGASYNEQF
TRBV11-2,TRBJ2-7,ASSLVPGGTSGKGEQY
TRBV7-6,TRBJ2-1,ASSLSPGENNEQF
TRBV11-1,TRBJ1-1,ASSLVANTEAF
TRBV7-9,TRBJ2-1,ASSVPDGTMYNEQF
TRBV30,TRBJ1-1,ALSIQGFTEAF
TRBV13,TRBJ1-4,ASTSHATNEKLF
TRBV5-6,TRBJ2-4,ASSLDLGGSKNIQY
TRBV28,TRBJ2-7,ASSLLDNGKQY
TRBV9,TRBJ1-1,ASRGAMNTEAF
TRBV6-5,TRBJ1-5,ASSYSRGPGQPQH
TRBV13,TRBJ1-1,ASSPLQGIGGSTEAF
TRBV29-1,TRBJ2-7,SVEGGKAYEQY
TRBV19,TRBJ1-6,ASSIVSNSPLH
TRBV5-4,TRBJ2-3,ASSTDTRGWFADTQY
TRBV11-2,TRBJ2-1,ASSSYPDRVDEQF
TRBV6-1,TRBJ2-1,ASRPRGYNEQF
TRBV7-6,TRBJ2-1,ASSGANEQF
TRBV28,TRBJ1-1,ASSRWTGGRGTEAF
TRBV29-1,TRBJ1-5,SVVDRGGQPQH
TRBV27,TRBJ2-7,ASSLTSATYEQY
TRBV5-6,TRBJ2-7,ASSLNTGWDEQY
TRBV5-1,TRBJ2-5,ASSLEGTTQETQY